The entry below describes one T cell receptor beta chain. Looked up from germline, CDR1 is SNHLY and CDR2 is FYNNEI. V was cut by 5 bases and J by 4 bases, with 14 bases left in between. This CDR3 region has 15 residues. As processed by the authors: Estimation of nucleated cell counts was performed using reference gene primer amplification. The protocol was immunoSEQ multiplex PCR, while the TCRdb copy is restricted to in-frame clones and leaves out a portion. The DNA gave D and trimming, while V, J and clone size come from that table. The profile shows tens of thousands of clones, approximately 84% of them singletons. This sample was taken from a study of blood T cell repertoires in COVID-19. About the study: T cells, B-cell-depleted T cells, or PBMCs supplied cDNA or gDNA.

The rearrangement uses TRBV2 and TRBJ1-4; no reliable D call. The source material was peripheral blood. This TCR was sampled from a woman aged 55-70 years with acute or convalescent COVID-19. CDR3 in amino acids: CASSKAGSYNEKLFF. DNA of the CDR3: TGTGCCAGCAGTAAGGCCGGGTCTTATAATGAAAAACTGTTTTTT.